These 3 T cell receptor beta chains came from one sample sequenced in a study of blood T cells in healthy people across ages. For the second PCR, which ran for about 6 to 12 cycles, a sample-barcoded 5' primer and a J-beta primer mix were used. TCRdb re-called the 5' RACE reads through MiXCR, storing one row per CDR3 protein. The sample includes about 1.6 million distinct CDR3 sequences, 30% to 35% seen only once; the top ten take about 10%. Sequencing was done on a sample of blood. Every receptor here comes from a woman aged 25 to 39 in good health.

Of note for this clonotype: A much larger clone sits a single nucleotide away, making a read error possible. The chain has TRBV12-3 or TRBV12-4 and TRBJ2-1; D is perhaps TRBD2 (5 bases). V lost 7 bases and J 3 bases, leaving 16 bases between the germline ends. This CDR3 has 15 residues. The CDR3 bases are TGTGCCAGCAACCCGGGCGGGCTCTTCTACAATGAGCAGTTCTTC. Amino acids: CASNPGGLFYNEQFF.

This clonotype was counted only a few times. The rearrangement joins TRBV10-3 to TRBJ2-3; the D is unclear. The germline V gene has CDR1 ENHRY and CDR2 SYGVKD. V lost 10 bases, J lost 0 bases, and 14 bases lay in between. This CDR3 comprises 14 residues. CDR3 amino acids: CATQSPASTDTQYF. The CDR3 region has the DNA TGTGCCACCCAAAGCCCCGCTAGCACAGATACGCAGTATTTT.

The chain employs TRBV7-9 and TRBJ1-1; TRBD1 aligns across 9 bases. Trimming took 2 bases from V and 4 from J; bases not matched to a gene: 5. The CDR3 is made up of 15 amino acids. The germline V gene encodes CDR1 SEHNR and CDR2 FQNEAQ (reference sequence). The CDR3 DNA reads TGTGCCAGCAGCTTAACGACAGGGGGTGGCACTGAAGCTTTCTTT. Its translation: CASSLTTGGGTEAFF.